Listed below are T cell receptor beta chains from one sample, sequenced in a study of Ad26.COV2.S vaccination and SARS-CoV-2 variants. Assay used: immunoSEQ multiplex PCR; TCRdb lists only in-frame clones, some missing. The data show about 350,000 clones, 70% to 90% seen once. This material consisted of peripheral blood, taken in a trial of Ad26.COV2.S vaccine versus placebo. The receptors were sampled from a person between 18 and 65 years old who received the Ad26.COV2.S COVID-19 vaccine or a placebo. Both conserved end residues are trimmed from each CDR3. Fields, in order: CDR3 protein, clone size, V gene. Expanded clones are given a class, and other clones once, few, many or no size at all.

CDR3aa: ASSIAGAGANQPQH; abundance: NA; v_gene: TRBV19
CDR3aa: ASSLDGGTGGRKDTQY; abundance: NA; v_gene: TRBV11-2
CDR3aa: ASSLGSGAEQY; abundance: few; v_gene: TRBV5-1
CDR3aa: ASSPAAVSSGNTIY; abundance: NA; v_gene: TRBV5-5
CDR3aa: ASSAGGGGRQPQH; abundance: few; v_gene: TRBV7-2
CDR3aa: ASLGTSNQPQH; abundance: NA; v_gene: TRBV28
CDR3aa: ASSLSGGKTGELF; abundance: NA; v_gene: TRBV4-3
CDR3aa: ASRPRQGSNTEAF; abundance: NA; v_gene: TRBV2
CDR3aa: ASSPWTGVRDTQY; abundance: NA; v_gene: TRBV18
CDR3aa: ASSLGGEYGYT; abundance: NA; v_gene: TRBV7-6
CDR3aa: ASRTGTGLTYEQY; abundance: once; v_gene: TRBV28
CDR3aa: ASSYEQPATNEKLF; abundance: NA; v_gene: TRBV6-6
CDR3aa: ASAGNRGAYNEQF; abundance: NA; v_gene: TRBV7-9
CDR3aa: ASSLGAGFRSGANVLT; abundance: NA; v_gene: TRBV5-1
CDR3aa: ASSLLGTSGGGVRNEQF; abundance: NA; v_gene: TRBV28
CDR3aa: ASQRGENTGELF; abundance: NA; v_gene: TRBV13
CDR3aa: ASKDRDYSPLH; abundance: NA; v_gene: TRBV3-1/TRBV3-2